The 8 T cell receptor beta chains in this list originate from one sample, sequenced in a study of T cells after somatic rescue of genetic block. TCRdb's table, derived via immunoSEQ multiplex PCR, lists solely in-frame clones and lacks some. The table has 67,000 or so clones, roughly 93% seen once. Sequencing was carried out using peripheral blood mononuclear cells (PBMCs). Receptors were obtained from a man in his thirties or forties.

This chain joins TRBV28 and TRBJ2-3; 14 nucleotides agree with TRBD2. Germline V gene sequence: CDR1 MDHEN, CDR2 SYDVKM. The J segment lost 9 bases and the V segment lost 6 bases, leaving 11 bases of the junction unmatched. CDR3 length: 16 amino acids. CDR3 in amino acids: CASSRRATSGRATQYF. The CDR3 nucleotides read TGTGCCAGCAGCCGAAGGGCGACTAGCGGGAGGGCGACGCAGTATTTT.

This sequence joins TRBV13 and TRBJ2-7, with 8 bases identical to TRBD1. With 2 bases clipped from V and 2 bases from J, the junction kept 2 bases outside the gene matches. The CDR3 sequence is 14 residues long. CDR1 is PRHDT and CDR2 is FYEKMQ in the germline V gene (reference sequence). The CDR3 is CASSLRDRTYEQYF. DNA of the CDR3: TGTGCCAGCAGCTTAAGGGACAGGACCTACGAGCAGTACTTC.

The chain carries TRBV28 and TRBJ2-7, with 8 nucleotides matching TRBD1. Germline values: CDR1 MDHEN, CDR2 SYDVKM. V lost 4 bases, J lost 1 base, and 6 bases stayed unmatched. The CDR3 is 15 amino acids. The CDR3 here is CASSYRGVFSYEQYF. Written as DNA, the CDR3 is TGTGCCAGCAGTTACAGGGGGGTTTTTTCCTACGAGCAGTACTTC.

The gene calls are TRBV6-1 and TRBJ2-2; D uncertain. The V end was cut by 1 base, the J end by 4 bases, with 13 bases between. The CDR3 length is 16 residues. In germline, CDR1 is MNHNS, CDR2 SASEGT. The CDR3 DNA reads TGTGCCAGCAGTGAAGTCCCGGGTACGGGCACCGGGGAGCTGTTTTTT. Residues: CASSEVPGTGTGELFF.

The gene calls are TRBV18 and TRBJ2-4; perhaps TRBD2 as D (6 bases). Trimming shortened V by 0 bases and J by 2 bases, and 8 bases separated the two germline ends. Germline V gives CDR1 KGHSH, CDR2 LQKENI. The CDR3 spans 15 residues. The CDR3 sequence: CASSPPGLTKNIQYF. DNA of the CDR3: TGTGCCAGCTCACCACCGGGACTTACCAAAAACATTCAGTACTTC. The whole variable domain, remainder taken from reference TRBV18 and TRBJ2-4, is NAGVMQNPRHLVRRRGQEARLRCSPMKGHSHVYWYRQLPEEGLKFMVYLQKENIIDESGMPKERFSAEFPKEGPSILRIQQVVRGDSAAYFCASSPPGLTKNIQYFGAGTRLSVL.

This clone occurred once. The junction does not match germline at one end; this may be a read error. The gene calls are TRBV4-1 and TRBJ1-6, with D maybe TRBD1 (6 bases). Looked up from germline, CDR1 is MGHRA and CDR2 is YSYEKL. CDR3 length: 15 amino acids. CDR3 nucleotides: TGCACCAGCAGCCAAGATTCGCAGGGGCATTCACCCCTCCACTTT. It translates to CTSSQDSQGHSPLHF.

In this sample, this clone turned up once. The chain combines TRBV27 with TRBJ2-3, with TRBD1 matching over 11 bases. The length of the CDR3 is 17 residues. The junction had 13 bases not matched to a gene; V was cut back by 1 base and J by 10 bases. The V gene's germline CDR1 is MNHEY and CDR2 SMNVEV (reference sequence). The CDR3 sequence: CASSLYGQGAGNFAQYF. In DNA form, the CDR3 reads TGTGCCAGCAGTTTATATGGACAGGGGGCCGGTAATTTTGCGCAGTATTTT.

This chain uses TRBV5-4 with TRBJ2-5; no definite D call. With 0 bases removed from V and 1 base from J, the gap between germline ends came to 13 bases. The CDR3 runs to 16 residues. The germline V gene encodes CDR1 SGHNT and CDR2 YYREEE (reference sequence). The CDR3 nucleotides are TGTGCCAGCAGCTTGGGCATAGCTGGTGGCCAAGAGACCCAGTACTTC. This encodes CASSLGIAGGQETQYF.